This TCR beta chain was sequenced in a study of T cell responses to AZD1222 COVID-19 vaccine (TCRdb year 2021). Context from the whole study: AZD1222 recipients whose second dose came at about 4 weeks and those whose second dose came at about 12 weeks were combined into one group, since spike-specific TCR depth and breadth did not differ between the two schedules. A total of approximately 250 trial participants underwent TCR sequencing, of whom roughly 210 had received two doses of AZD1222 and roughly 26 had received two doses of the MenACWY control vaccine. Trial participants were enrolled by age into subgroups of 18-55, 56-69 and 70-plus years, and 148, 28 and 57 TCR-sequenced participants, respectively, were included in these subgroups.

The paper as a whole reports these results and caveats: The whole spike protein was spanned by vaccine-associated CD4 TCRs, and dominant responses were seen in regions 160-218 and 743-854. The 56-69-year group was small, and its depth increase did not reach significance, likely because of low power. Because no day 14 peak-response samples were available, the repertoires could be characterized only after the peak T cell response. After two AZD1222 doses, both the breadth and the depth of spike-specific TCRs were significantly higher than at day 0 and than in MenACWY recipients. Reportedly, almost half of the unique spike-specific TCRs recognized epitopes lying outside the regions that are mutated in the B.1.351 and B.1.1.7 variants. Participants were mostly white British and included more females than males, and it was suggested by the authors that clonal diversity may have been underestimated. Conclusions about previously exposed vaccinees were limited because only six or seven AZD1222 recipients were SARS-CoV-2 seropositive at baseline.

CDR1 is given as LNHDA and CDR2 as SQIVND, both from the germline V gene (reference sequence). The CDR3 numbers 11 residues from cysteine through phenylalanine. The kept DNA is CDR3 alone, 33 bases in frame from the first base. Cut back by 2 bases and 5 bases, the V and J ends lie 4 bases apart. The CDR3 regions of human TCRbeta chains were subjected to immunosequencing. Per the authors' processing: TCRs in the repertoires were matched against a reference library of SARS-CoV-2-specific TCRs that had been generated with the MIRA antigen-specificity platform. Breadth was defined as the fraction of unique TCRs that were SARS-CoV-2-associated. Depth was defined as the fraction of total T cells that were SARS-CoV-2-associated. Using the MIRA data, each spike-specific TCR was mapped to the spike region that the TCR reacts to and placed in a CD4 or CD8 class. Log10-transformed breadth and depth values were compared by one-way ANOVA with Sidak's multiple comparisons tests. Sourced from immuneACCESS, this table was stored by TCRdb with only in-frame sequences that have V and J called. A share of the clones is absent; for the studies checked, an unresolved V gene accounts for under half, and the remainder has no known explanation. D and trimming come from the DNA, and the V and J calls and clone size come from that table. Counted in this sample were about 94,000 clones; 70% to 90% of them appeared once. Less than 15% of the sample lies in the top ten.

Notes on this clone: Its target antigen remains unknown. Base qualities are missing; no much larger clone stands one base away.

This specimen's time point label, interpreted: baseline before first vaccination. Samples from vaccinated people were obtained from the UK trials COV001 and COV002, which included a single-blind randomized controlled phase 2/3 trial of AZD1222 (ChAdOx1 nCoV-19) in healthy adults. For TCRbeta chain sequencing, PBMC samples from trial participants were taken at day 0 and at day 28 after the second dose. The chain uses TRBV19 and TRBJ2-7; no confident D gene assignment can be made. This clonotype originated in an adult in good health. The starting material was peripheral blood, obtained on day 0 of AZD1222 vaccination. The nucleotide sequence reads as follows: TGTGCCAGTAGTATACAGGACGAGCAGTACTTC. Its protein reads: CASSIQDEQYF.